The 23 T cell receptor beta chains listed next were all sequenced from one sample in a study of radiotherapy plus CTLA-4 blockade in lung cancer. Repertoires were generated with immunoSEQ multiplex PCR, while TCRdb's copy carries only in-frame clones and drops some. The sample has some 49,000 clones, 70% to 90% seen once; the top ten hold around 30%. The input for sequencing was peripheral blood, taken from a patient treated with radiotherapy plus ipilimumab. The receptors come from a human donor with non-small cell lung cancer whose response to radiotherapy plus ipilimumab could not be evaluated.

V and J are TRBV7-9 and TRBJ2-4; the match to TRBD1 covers 8 bases. From germline, CDR1 is SEHNR and CDR2 FQNEAQ (reference sequence). The CDR3 has 15 residues. V was clipped by 5 bases and J by 4 bases; unmatched bases: 7. CDR3 DNA sequence: TGTGCCAGCAGCGAGGAAAACAGGGGGAAAAACATTCAGTACTTC. The encoded protein is CASSEENRGKNIQYF.

In its sample, this clone was seen a few times. This chain joins TRBV7-2 and TRBJ1-2, with a weak D call TRBD1 (5 bases). This CDR3 is built from 13 residues. V was pared by 4 bases and J by 2 bases, with 8 bases between. The germline gives CDR1 SGHTA, CDR2 FQGNSA. The CDR3 bases are TGTGCCAGCAGCTCGACAGAAAACTATGGCTACACCTTC. It yields the protein CASSSTENYGYTF.

The rearrangement joins TRBV6-5 to TRBJ2-7; 13 nucleotides line up with TRBD2. Germline CDR1 reads MNHEY; CDR2 reads SVGAGI. The CDR3 is made up of 15 amino acids. V was pared by 6 bases and J by 4 bases, with 6 bases of the junction left unmatched. CDR3 amino acids: CASRYGTSGIYEQYF. The CDR3 nucleotides read TGTGCCAGCAGGTATGGGACTAGCGGGATTTACGAGCAGTACTTC.

There are a few counts of this clone. The V call is TRBV28, the J call TRBJ2-7; TRBD1 agrees at 7 bases. Germline V gene sequence: CDR1 MDHEN, CDR2 SYDVKM. The CDR3 loop spans 17 amino acids. V shed 3 bases and J 2 bases; nucleotides not matched to a gene: 13. The DNA of the CDR3 is TGTGCCAGCAGTTTCGCCACGACAGGGATGCGGGCCTACGAGCAGTACTTC. Its protein is CASSFATTGMRAYEQYF.

The rearrangement uses TRBV15 and TRBJ2-5; the D gene is possibly TRBD1 (6 bases). From germline, CDR1 is LNHNV and CDR2 YYDKDF (reference sequence). The CDR3 is 16 amino acids. Trimming shortened V by 0 bases and J by 4 bases, and 15 bases separated the two germline ends. Here the CDR3 reads CATSRDGEGVRETQYF. CDR3 nucleotides: TGTGCCACCAGCAGAGATGGTGAGGGGGTGCGAGAGACCCAGTACTTC.

The gene calls are TRBV7-3 and TRBJ2-7; the D gene is possibly TRBD1 (6 bases). Looked up from germline, CDR1 is SGHTA and CDR2 is FQGTGA. The CDR3 extends over 13 amino acids. Trimming removed 5 bases from V and 1 base from J, with 9 bases in between. The CDR3 DNA reads TGTGCCAGCAGCAACGGACAGTCCTACGAGCAGTACTTC. Its translation is CASSNGQSYEQYF.

The chain employs TRBV25-1 and TRBJ2-4; perhaps TRBD1 as D (5 bases). The length of the CDR3 is 13 residues. The germline CDR1 and CDR2 sequences are MGHDK and SYGVNS. Trimming removed 4 bases from V and 4 bases from J, with 8 bases in between. The CDR3 bases are TGTGCCAGCAGTGGACAGATTAAAAACATTCAGTACTTC. It is translated as CASSGQIKNIQYF.

This clone was detected only a few times. The genes are TRBV5-1 and TRBJ2-6; unclear D gene. Trimming shortened V by 4 bases and J by 0 bases, and 11 bases separated the two germline ends. The CDR3 totals 16 residues. Germline lookup yields CDR1 SGHRS and CDR2 YFSETQ. The CDR3 sequence: CASSIQLYSGANVLTF. The CDR3 coding sequence is TGCGCCAGCAGCATTCAGTTGTACTCTGGGGCCAACGTCCTGACTTTC.

The CDR3, as DNA: TGTGCCAGCAGCCTGGGGACAGGGGGCGCGATGAACACTGAAGCTTTCTTT. This gives the protein CASSLGTGGAMNTEAFF. The chain recombines TRBV7-9 with TRBJ1-1; 12 bases match TRBD1. This CDR3 contains 17 residues. Germline CDR1 SEHNR, CDR2 FQNEAQ (reference sequence). The V segment lost 5 bases and the J segment 0 bases; nucleotides outside the gene matches: 7.

The chain joins TRBV5-4 to TRBJ2-7, with 14 bases that match TRBD2. Germline V gene lookup returns CDR1 SGHNT and CDR2 YYREEE (reference sequence). V lost 4 bases, J lost 7 bases, and 7 bases stayed unmatched. The CDR3 runs to 15 residues. DNA for the CDR3: TGTGCCAGCAGCCCGGGACTAGCGGGAGTTGGGGAGCAGTACTTC. Translating gives CASSPGLAGVGEQYF.

This chain uses TRBV28 with TRBJ2-7; weak D call: TRBD2 (5 bases). Per the germline V gene, CDR1 is MDHEN and CDR2 is SYDVKM. Trimming stripped 7 bases from V and 0 bases from J, with 16 bases between. The CDR3 runs to 15 residues. The CDR3 DNA follows: TGTGCCAGCATGTCCCCTACGGGGAGCTCCTACGAGCAGTACTTC. It encodes CASMSPTGSSYEQYF.

The chain has TRBV4-1 and TRBJ1-3, with 7 bases lining up with TRBD1. Germline V gene data show CDR1 as MGHRA and CDR2 as YSYEKL. J was trimmed by 0 bases and V by 2 bases; bases with no gene match: 4. The CDR3 consists of 16 residues. CDR3 residues: CASSQPRGLSGNTIYF. CDR3 DNA: TGCGCCAGCAGCCAACCTAGGGGGCTCTCTGGAAACACCATATATTTT.

The rearrangement links TRBV2 to TRBJ1-1; D gene unclear. This CDR3 comprises 13 residues. The V gene lost 3 bases and the J gene lost 2 bases, with 7 bases spanning the gap. Germline-derived CDR1 and CDR2 are SNHLY and FYNNEI. The CDR3 bases are TGTGCCAGCAGTGATTTGGCTAACACTGAAGCTTTCTTT. Translated, it gives CASSDLANTEAFF.

V and J are TRBV18 and TRBJ2-3; 7 bases line up with TRBD1. Trimming cost V 3 bases and J 2 bases; bases outside gene matches: 2. The germline gives CDR1 KGHSH, CDR2 LQKENI. The CDR3 is made up of 14 amino acids. The CDR3: CASSPDRLTDTQYF. In DNA, the CDR3 is TGTGCCAGCTCACCGGACAGGCTCACAGATACGCAGTATTTT. Variable domain in full (rest from reference TRBV18 and TRBJ2-3): NAGVMQNPRHLVRRRGQEARLRCSPMKGHSHVYWYRQLPEEGLKFMVYLQKENIIDESGMPKERFSAEFPKEGPSILRIQQVVRGDSAAYFCASSPDRLTDTQYFGPGTRLTVL.

The J gene is TRBJ2-5, the V gene TRBV30; D possibly corresponds to TRBD2 (5 bases). The V and J ends lost 0 bases and 4 bases respectively, with 15 bases between them. Germline CDR1 reads GTSNPN; CDR2 reads SVGIG (reference sequence). The CDR3 length is 15 residues. Here the CDR3 DNA reads TGTGCCTGGAGTGTACAAGGTAGCCGGGGAGAGACCCAGTACTTC. It codes for CAWSVQGSRGETQYF. Full variable domain (remainder filled in from reference TRBV30 and TRBJ2-5): SQTIHQWPATLVQPVGSPLSLECTVEGTSNPNLYWYRQAAGRGLQLLFYSVGIGQISSEVPQNLSASRPQDRQFILSSKKLLLSDSGFYLCAWSVQGSRGETQYFGPGTRLLVL.

V gene TRBV19 combines with J gene TRBJ1-2; D is unresolved. The germline V gene has CDR1 LNHDA and CDR2 SQIVND (reference sequence). This CDR3 spans 14 amino acids. V was trimmed by 2 bases and J by 3 bases, leaving 10 bases between them. CDR3 sequence reads: CASSISSVDYGYTF. The CDR3 DNA sequence: TGTGCCAGTAGTATATCGTCCGTAGACTATGGCTACACCTTC.

A few counts support this clone. This rearrangement joins TRBV9 to TRBJ1-1, with D unresolved. V lost 0 bases to trimming and J lost 1 base, with 7 bases between them. The CDR3 has 14 amino acids. Germline loops: CDR1 SGDLS, CDR2 YYNGEE. The CDR3 reads CASSVVAENTEAFF. In nucleotides, the CDR3 is TGTGCCAGCAGCGTAGTGGCAGAGAACACTGAAGCTTTCTTT.

The chain uses TRBV19 and TRBJ1-5, with D possibly TRBD1 on 6 matching bases. CDR1 and CDR2 from the germline V gene are LNHDA and SQIVND (reference sequence). This CDR3 has 14 residues. Trimming shortened V by 4 bases and J by 4 bases, and 11 bases separated the two germline ends. The CDR3 sequence is CASSTDRLNQPQHF. The DNA for the CDR3 is TGTGCCAGTAGTACGGACAGACTAAATCAGCCCCAGCATTTT.

J is TRBJ1-3 and V is TRBV5-5, with D possibly matching TRBD1 (5 bases). Germline V gene data show CDR1 as SGHKS and CDR2 as YYEKEE (reference sequence). The CDR3 runs 17 residues. V was trimmed by 4 bases and J by 0 bases, leaving 17 bases between them. CDR3 loop: CASSPIPGGASGNTIYF. The CDR3 DNA reads TGTGCCAGCAGCCCGATCCCGGGGGGTGCCTCTGGAAACACCATATATTTT.

The chain carries TRBV21-1 and TRBJ2-2; the table's D call TRBD1 went unverified against the DNA. TRBV21-1 is recorded as a pseudogene. The CDR3 is made up of 16 amino acids. CDR3 residues: CASSLTGQTNTGELFF. For the CDR3, the DNA is TGTGCCAGCAGCCTAACGGGACAGACGAACACCGGGGAGCTGTTTTTT.

V gene TRBV29-1 combines with J gene TRBJ1-2; no reliable D call. V was pared by 4 bases and J by 4 bases, with 13 bases between. The germline V gene has CDR1 SQVTM and CDR2 ANQGSEA. The CDR3 contains 13 residues. The CDR3 bases are TGCAGCGTTGGAGAACTGGAGGGCTATGGCTACACCTTC. Protein product: CSVGELEGYGYTF.

This clone has only a few counts. V and J are TRBV19 and TRBJ2-7; 13 bases align to TRBD2. Germline CDR1 LNHDA, CDR2 SQIVND (reference sequence). The V and J ends lost 5 bases and 4 bases, in that order; junction bases with no gene match: 5. CDR3 length: 15 amino acids. Here the CDR3 reads CASSLGTSGTYEQYF. The CDR3 coding sequence is TGTGCCAGTAGTCTAGGGACTAGCGGGACTTACGAGCAGTACTTC.

J is TRBJ2-1 and V is TRBV29-1; 9 bases fit TRBD1. CDR1 is SQVTM, CDR2 ANQGSEA, per germline. The CDR3 has 13 residues. J was trimmed by 7 bases and V by 7 bases; bases with no gene match: 8. The CDR3 loop is CSAGTGRENEQFF. In nucleotides, the CDR3 is TGCAGCGCCGGGACAGGGAGGGAAAATGAGCAGTTCTTC.